Each of the 16 T cell receptor beta chains below was sequenced from the same sample in a study of CD8 T cells in Susac syndrome. Roughly 0.45 to 1 ug RNA was reverse transcribed with random hexamers. MiXCR, run by TCRdb on the immunoSEQ multiplex PCR reads, gives a single entry per CDR3 protein. The data show 95,000 to 150,000 distinct CDR3 sequences, roughly 94% seen once. Sequences were obtained from CD8+ T cells from PBMCs. The receptor set was obtained from a human donor with Susac syndrome.

The rearrangement uses TRBV12-3 or TRBV12-4 and TRBJ2-1, with D unresolved. CDR3 length: 12 residues. The ends were cut back, 6 bases at V and 5 bases at J, with 8 bases in the middle. The CDR3 DNA sequence: TGTGCCAGCAGCCCACAGAACAATGAGCAGTTCTTC. It encodes CASSPQNNEQFF.

This clonotype was counted a single time. The chain links TRBV29-1 to TRBJ2-1; D is uncertain. V gave up 5 bases and J gave up 0 bases, with 8 bases separating them. The CDR3 sequence is 13 residues long. The germline V gene encodes CDR1 SQVTM and CDR2 ANQGSEA. CDR3 bases: TGCAGCGTTCCAACCCTCTCCTACAATGAGCAGTTCTTC. It translates to CSVPTLSYNEQFF.

In its sample, this clonotype was seen a few times. The V and J genes are TRBV29-1 and TRBJ2-1; a possible D gene is TRBD1 (6 bases). This CDR3 is 13 amino acids long. The V end lost 4 bases, the J end lost 4 bases, and 11 bases lay between the germline ends. In germline, CDR1 is SQVTM, CDR2 ANQGSEA. CDR3 loop: CSVARGGYNEQFF. CDR3 nucleotide sequence: TGCAGCGTTGCCAGGGGTGGGTACAATGAGCAGTTCTTC.

This chain links TRBV20-1 with TRBJ2-7, with D possibly TRBD1 on 5 matching bases. Trimming removed 7 bases from V and 3 bases from J, with 16 bases in between. CDR3 length equals 13 residues. CDR1 is DFQATT and CDR2 is SNEGSKA in the germline V gene (reference sequence). For the CDR3, the DNA is TGCAGTGTGAGGCAGGGTTCCGTCTACGAGCAGTACTTC. Its protein product is CSVRQGSVYEQYF.

The J gene is TRBJ1-1, the V gene TRBV19, with 7 nucleotides matching TRBD1. This CDR3 region has 13 residues. Trimming took 8 bases from V and 3 from J; bases not matched to a gene: 6. Germline CDR1 is LNHDA and CDR2 is SQIVND (reference sequence). The DNA of the CDR3 is TGTGCCAGTGGCGGGACAGCCTACACTGAAGCTTTCTTT. Translation gives CASGGTAYTEAFF.

J is TRBJ2-6 and V is TRBV27, with D unresolved. V lost 5 bases, J lost 4 bases, and 12 bases lay in between. CDR3 size: 15 residues. Germline V CDR1 and CDR2: MNHEY, SMNVEV (reference sequence). CDR3 DNA sequence: TGTGCCAGCAGTCCGCTTGCCTCCGGGGCCAACGTCCTGACTTTC. Translating it yields CASSPLASGANVLTF. The full variable domain, with the rest looked up from reference TRBV27 and TRBJ2-6, is EAQVTQNPRYLITVTGKKLTVTCSQNMNHEYMSWYRQDPGLGLRQIYYSMNVEVTDKGDVPEGYKVSRKEKRNFPLILESPSPNQTSLYFCASSPLASGANVLTFGAGSRLTVL.

The chain combines TRBV7-2 with TRBJ2-1, with 8 bases aligning to TRBD1. V was pared by 8 bases and J by 2 bases, with 8 bases of the junction left unmatched. Germline lookup yields CDR1 SGHTA and CDR2 FQGNSA. This CDR3 region has 15 residues. The CDR3 nucleotides are TGTGCCAGCCTTACAGGGGGAGCAACCTACAATGAGCAGTTCTTC. Amino acid sequence: CASLTGGATYNEQFF.

The chain carries TRBV7-9 and TRBJ1-2; D unclear. Germline loops: CDR1 SEHNR, CDR2 FQNEAQ (reference sequence). CDR3 length: 12 amino acids. V lost 5 bases and J 6 bases, leaving 10 bases between the germline ends. The CDR3 sequence is CASSGGVDGYTF. DNA of the CDR3: TGTGCCAGCAGCGGAGGAGTTGATGGCTACACCTTC.

The chain uses TRBV20-1 and TRBJ2-1, with D perhaps matching TRBD2 (7 bases). Germline CDR1 reads DFQATT; CDR2 reads SNEGSKA (reference sequence). V gave up 7 bases and J gave up 2 bases, with 12 bases separating them. The CDR3 is 13 residues long. The CDR3 DNA reads as TGCAGTGTCCGGGGGGCCACCTACAATGAGCAGTTCTTC. It codes for CSVRGATYNEQFF.

The V call is TRBV10-3, the J call TRBJ2-1, with D perhaps being TRBD1 or TRBD2 (6 bases each). CDR1 is ENHRY, CDR2 SYGVKD, per germline. V shed 3 bases and J shed 8 bases, with 17 bases lying between them. The CDR3 length is 15 residues. In DNA, the CDR3 is TGTGCCATCAGTGACCGGGACAAGTCTAGCGATGAGCAGTTCTTC. It specifies CAISDRDKSSDEQFF.

CDR3 protein: CASRPAGGGRDEQFF. The CDR3 coding sequence is TGTGCCAGCAGACCCGCGGGCGGGGGGCGAGATGAGCAGTTCTTC. V and J are TRBV6-5 and TRBJ2-1; the match to TRBD2 covers 8 bases. Germline CDR1 MNHEY, CDR2 SVGAGI. The CDR3 length is 15 residues. Trimming at V came to 6 bases and at J to 8 bases, leaving 12 bases not matched to a gene.

The rearrangement links TRBV13 to TRBJ2-5, with 7 nucleotides matching TRBD1. Germline CDR1 and CDR2: PRHDT and FYEKMQ (reference sequence). V was clipped by 4 bases and J by 4 bases; unmatched bases: 12. This CDR3 has 16 amino acids. The CDR3, as DNA: TGTGCCAGCAGCTCACGGGACACAGGGGCGGGAGAGACCCAGTACTTC. Translating gives CASSSRDTGAGETQYF.

The chain couples TRBV9 to TRBJ2-3; D is perhaps TRBD1 (6 bases). V lost 0 bases and J lost 5, with 10 bases in between. This CDR3 region has 14 residues. CDR1 and CDR2 (germline): SGDLS, YYNGEE. The CDR3 loop reads CASSVGRGEDTQYF. DNA for the CDR3: TGTGCCAGCAGCGTAGGCAGGGGTGAAGATACGCAGTATTTT.

The rearrangement links TRBV11-2 to TRBJ2-7; D gene ambiguous. CDR3 length equals 16 residues. The ends were cut back, 5 bases at V and 2 bases at J, with 19 bases in the middle. The germline V gene encodes CDR1 SGHAT and CDR2 FQNNGV. The CDR3 protein is CASSKDGSGWTYEQYF. CDR3 DNA: TGTGCCAGCAGCAAAGACGGATCGGGCTGGACCTACGAGCAGTACTTC.

This chain joins TRBV12-3 or TRBV12-4 and TRBJ2-5, with D perhaps TRBD2 (6 bases). Trimming cost V 6 bases and J 5 bases, with 22 bases left between them. The CDR3 spans 16 residues. CDR3 bases: TGTGCCAGCAGACCTATTACGGGGGAACCCGGGGAGACCCAGTACTTC. It specifies CASRPITGEPGETQYF.

In this sample, this clonotype turned up once. This chain links TRBV29-1 with TRBJ2-5; D may be TRBD1 (6 bases). In germline, CDR1 is SQVTM, CDR2 ANQGSEA. V was pared by 6 bases and J by 2 bases, with 16 bases between. The CDR3 spans 14 residues. The CDR3 sequence: CSVAWGRSQETQYF. The CDR3 DNA reads as TGCAGCGTGGCCTGGGGGCGATCGCAAGAGACCCAGTACTTC.